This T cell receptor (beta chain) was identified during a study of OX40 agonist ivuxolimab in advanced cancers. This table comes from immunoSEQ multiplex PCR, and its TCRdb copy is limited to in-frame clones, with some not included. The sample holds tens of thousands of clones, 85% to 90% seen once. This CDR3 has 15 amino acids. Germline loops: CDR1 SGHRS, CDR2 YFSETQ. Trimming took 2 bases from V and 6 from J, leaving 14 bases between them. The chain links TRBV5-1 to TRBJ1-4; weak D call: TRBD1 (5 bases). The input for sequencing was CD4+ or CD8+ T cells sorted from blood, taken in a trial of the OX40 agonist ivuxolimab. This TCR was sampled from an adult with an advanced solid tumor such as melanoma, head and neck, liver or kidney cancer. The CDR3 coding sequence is TGCGCCAGCAGCTTCGAGGCAGGGCCGGATGAAAAACTGTTTTTT. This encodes CASSFEAGPDEKLFF.